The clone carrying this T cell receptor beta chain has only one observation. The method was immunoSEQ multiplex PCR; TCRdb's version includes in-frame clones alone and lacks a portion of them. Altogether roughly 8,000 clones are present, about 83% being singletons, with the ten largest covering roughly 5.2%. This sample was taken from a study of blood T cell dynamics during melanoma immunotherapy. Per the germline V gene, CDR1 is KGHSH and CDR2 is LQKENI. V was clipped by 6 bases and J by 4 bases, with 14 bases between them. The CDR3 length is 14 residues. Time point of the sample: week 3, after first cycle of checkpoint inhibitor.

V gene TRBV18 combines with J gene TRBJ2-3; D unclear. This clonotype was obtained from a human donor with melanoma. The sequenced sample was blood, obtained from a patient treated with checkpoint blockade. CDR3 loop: CASSPSTYSDTQYF. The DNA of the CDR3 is TGTGCCAGCTCTCCATCGACTTATTCAGATACGCAGTATTTT.